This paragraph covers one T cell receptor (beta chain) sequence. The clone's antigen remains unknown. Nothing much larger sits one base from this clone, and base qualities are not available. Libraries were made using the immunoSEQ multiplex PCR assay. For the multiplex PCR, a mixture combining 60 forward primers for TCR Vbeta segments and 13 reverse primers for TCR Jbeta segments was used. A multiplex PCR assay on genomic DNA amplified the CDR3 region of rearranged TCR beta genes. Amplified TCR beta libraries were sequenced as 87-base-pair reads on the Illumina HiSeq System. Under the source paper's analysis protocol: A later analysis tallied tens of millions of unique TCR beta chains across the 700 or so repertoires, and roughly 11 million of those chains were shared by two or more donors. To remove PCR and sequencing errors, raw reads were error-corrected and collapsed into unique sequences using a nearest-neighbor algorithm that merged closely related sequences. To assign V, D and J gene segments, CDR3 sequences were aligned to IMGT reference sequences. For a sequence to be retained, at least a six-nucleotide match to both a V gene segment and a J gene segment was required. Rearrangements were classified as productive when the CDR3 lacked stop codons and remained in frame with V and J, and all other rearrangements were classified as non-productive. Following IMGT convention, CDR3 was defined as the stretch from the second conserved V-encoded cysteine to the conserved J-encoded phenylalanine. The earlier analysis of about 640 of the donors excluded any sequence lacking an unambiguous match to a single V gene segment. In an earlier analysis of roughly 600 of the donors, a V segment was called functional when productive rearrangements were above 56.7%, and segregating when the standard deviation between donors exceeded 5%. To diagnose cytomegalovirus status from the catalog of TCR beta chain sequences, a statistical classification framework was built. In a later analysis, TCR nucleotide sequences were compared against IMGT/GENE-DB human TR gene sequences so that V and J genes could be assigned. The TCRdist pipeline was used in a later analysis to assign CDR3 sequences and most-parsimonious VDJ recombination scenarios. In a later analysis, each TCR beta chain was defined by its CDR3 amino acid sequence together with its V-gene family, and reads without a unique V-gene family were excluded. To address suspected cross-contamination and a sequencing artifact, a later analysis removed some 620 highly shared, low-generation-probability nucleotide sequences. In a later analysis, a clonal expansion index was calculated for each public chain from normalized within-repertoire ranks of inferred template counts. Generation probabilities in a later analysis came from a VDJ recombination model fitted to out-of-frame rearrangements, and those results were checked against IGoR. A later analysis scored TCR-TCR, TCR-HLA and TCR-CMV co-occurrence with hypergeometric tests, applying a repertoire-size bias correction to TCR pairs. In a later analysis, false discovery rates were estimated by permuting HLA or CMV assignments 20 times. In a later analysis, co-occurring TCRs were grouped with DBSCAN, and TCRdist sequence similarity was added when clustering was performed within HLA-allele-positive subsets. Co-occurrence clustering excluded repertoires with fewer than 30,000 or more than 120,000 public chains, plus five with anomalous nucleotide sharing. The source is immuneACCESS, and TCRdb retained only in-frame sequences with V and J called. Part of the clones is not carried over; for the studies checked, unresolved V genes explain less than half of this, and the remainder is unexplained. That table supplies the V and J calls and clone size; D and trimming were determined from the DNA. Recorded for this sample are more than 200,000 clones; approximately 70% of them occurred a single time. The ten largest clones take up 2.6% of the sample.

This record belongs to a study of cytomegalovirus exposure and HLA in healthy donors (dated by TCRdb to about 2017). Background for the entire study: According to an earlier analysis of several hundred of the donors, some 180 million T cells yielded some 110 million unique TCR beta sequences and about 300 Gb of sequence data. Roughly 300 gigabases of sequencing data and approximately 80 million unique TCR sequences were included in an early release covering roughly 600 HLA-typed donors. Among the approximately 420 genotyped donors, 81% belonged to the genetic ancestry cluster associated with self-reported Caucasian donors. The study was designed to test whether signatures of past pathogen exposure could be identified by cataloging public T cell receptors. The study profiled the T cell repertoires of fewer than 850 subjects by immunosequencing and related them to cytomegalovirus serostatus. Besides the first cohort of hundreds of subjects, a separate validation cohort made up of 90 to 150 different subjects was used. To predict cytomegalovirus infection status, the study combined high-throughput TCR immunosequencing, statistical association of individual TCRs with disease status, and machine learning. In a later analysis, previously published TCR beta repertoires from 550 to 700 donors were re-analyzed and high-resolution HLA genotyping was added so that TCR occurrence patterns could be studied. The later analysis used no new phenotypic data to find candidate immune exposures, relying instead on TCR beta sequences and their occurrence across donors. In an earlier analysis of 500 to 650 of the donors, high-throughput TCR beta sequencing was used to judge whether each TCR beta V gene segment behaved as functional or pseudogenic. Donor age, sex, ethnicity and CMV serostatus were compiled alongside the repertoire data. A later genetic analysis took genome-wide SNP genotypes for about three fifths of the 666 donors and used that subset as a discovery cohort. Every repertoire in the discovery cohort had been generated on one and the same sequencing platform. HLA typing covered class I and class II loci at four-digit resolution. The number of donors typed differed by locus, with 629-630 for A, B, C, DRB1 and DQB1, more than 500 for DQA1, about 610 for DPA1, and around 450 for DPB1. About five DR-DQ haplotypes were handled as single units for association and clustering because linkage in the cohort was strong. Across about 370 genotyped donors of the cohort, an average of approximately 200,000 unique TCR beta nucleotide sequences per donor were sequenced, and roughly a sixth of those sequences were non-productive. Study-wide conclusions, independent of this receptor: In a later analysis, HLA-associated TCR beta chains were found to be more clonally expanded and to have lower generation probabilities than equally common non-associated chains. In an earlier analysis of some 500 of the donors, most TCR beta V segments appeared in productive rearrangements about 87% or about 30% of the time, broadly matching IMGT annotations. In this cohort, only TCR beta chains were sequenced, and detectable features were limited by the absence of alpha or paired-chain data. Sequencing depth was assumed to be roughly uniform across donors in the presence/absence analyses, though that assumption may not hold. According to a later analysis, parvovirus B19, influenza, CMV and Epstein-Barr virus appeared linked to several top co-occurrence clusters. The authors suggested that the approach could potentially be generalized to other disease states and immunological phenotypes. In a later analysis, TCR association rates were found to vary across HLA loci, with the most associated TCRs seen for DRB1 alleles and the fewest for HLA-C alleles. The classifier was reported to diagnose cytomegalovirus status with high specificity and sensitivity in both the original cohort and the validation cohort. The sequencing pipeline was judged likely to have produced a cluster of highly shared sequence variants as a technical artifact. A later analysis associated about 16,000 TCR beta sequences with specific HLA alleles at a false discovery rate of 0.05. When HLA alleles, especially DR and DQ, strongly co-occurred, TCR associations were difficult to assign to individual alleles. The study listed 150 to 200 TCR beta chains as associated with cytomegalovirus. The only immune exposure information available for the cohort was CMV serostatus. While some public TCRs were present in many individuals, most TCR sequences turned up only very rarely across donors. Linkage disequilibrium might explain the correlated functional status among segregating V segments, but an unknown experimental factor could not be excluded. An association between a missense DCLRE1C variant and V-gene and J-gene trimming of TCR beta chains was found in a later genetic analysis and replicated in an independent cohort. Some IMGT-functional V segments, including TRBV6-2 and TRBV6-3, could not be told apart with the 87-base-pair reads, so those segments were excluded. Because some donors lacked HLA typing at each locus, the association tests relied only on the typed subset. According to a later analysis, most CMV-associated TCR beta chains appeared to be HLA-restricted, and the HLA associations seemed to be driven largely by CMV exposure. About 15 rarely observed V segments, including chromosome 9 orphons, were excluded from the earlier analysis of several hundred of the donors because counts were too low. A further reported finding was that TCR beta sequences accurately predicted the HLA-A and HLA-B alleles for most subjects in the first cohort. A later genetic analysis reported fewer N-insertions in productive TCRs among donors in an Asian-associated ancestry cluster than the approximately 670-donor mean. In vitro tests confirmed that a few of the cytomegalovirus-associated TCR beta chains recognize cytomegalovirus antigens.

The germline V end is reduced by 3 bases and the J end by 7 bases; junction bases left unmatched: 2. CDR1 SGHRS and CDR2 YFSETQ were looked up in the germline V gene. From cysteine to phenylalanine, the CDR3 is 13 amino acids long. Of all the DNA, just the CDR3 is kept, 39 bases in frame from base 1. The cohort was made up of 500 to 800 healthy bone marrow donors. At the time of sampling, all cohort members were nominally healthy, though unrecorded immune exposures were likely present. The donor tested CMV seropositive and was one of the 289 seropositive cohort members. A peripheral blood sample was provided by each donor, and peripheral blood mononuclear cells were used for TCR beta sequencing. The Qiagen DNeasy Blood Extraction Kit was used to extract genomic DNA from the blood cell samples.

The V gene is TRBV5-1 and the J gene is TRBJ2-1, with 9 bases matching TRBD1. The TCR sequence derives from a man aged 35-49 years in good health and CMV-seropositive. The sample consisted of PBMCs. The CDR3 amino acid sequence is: CASSSTGGNEQFF. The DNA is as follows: TGCGCCAGCAGCTCGACAGGGGGTAATGAGCAGTTCTTC.